This is a list of T cell receptor beta chains from one sample in a study of cytotoxic CD8 clonotypes in ibrutinib-treated CLL. Assay used: immunoSEQ multiplex PCR; TCRdb lists only in-frame clones, some missing. This sample carries about 68,000 clones, approximately 80% of them seen once, and the ten largest clones take around 7.6%. Sequenced material: PBMCs, taken at disease progression, from a patient treated with ibrutinib. The receptors derive from a human donor with chronic lymphocytic leukemia. Each CDR3 is given with its conserved first and last residue. Each record gives: J gene, V gene, D gene, clone size, CDR3 DNA, CDR3 protein. D genes are given only for firm matches. Where a row states a size, it is once, few, many or the class of an expanded clone; other rows omit it.

J: TRBJ2-7
V: TRBV27
D: TRBD1
size: NA
DNA: TGTGCCAGCAGGCGGACAGGGTGGCCCTACGAGCAGTACTTC
CDR3: CASRRTGWPYEQYF

J: TRBJ2-1
V: TRBV10-3
D: TRBD2
size: once
DNA: TGTGCCATCAGAGGGACTAGCGAATCCTACAATGAGCAGTTCTTC
CDR3: CAIRGTSESYNEQFF

J: TRBJ1-1
V: TRBV5-1
D: TRBD1
size: NA
DNA: TGCGCCAGCAGCTTGGAACAGGGGATGAACACTGAAGCTTTCTTT
CDR3: CASSLEQGMNTEAFF

J: TRBJ2-1
V: TRBV5-1
D: NA
size: NA
DNA: TGCGCCAGCAGCTTGGGGAGCAGGGTCAATGAGCAGTTCTTC
CDR3: CASSLGSRVNEQFF

J: TRBJ2-3
V: TRBV29-1
D: NA
size: NA
DNA: TGCAGCGTTGAACAGGGCTGGGATACGCAGTATTTT
CDR3: CSVEQGWDTQYF

J: TRBJ2-5
V: TRBV2
D: TRBD2
size: NA
DNA: TGTGCCAGCAGTGAAGCAGCGGGAGGGGTGGAGACCCAGTACTTC
CDR3: CASSEAAGGVETQYF

J: TRBJ1-3
V: TRBV18
D: TRBD1
size: NA
DNA: TGTGCCAGCTCACAAGGACAGGGGGTCTCTGGAAACACCATATATTTT
CDR3: CASSQGQGVSGNTIYF

J: TRBJ1-2
V: TRBV10-3
D: TRBD1
size: once
DNA: TGTGCCATCAGTGAAGTGGCGGGACAGGGCGGTTACGGCTACACCTTC
CDR3: CAISEVAGQGGYGYTF

J: TRBJ1-1
V: TRBV4-1
D: NA
size: NA
DNA: TGCGCCAGCAGCCAGCTCAGAAACGTCGCAAGGATACCTGAAGCTTTCTTT
CDR3: CASSQLRNVARIPEAFF

J: TRBJ1-1
V: TRBV19
D: NA
size: few
DNA: TGTGCCAGTAGTACAATTACAGGGTCTTGGGGTGGTGAAGCTTTCTTT
CDR3: CASSTITGSWGGEAFF

J: TRBJ1-1
V: TRBV27
D: NA
size: NA
DNA: TGTGCCAGCAGTACGACAGCGAACACTGAAGCTTTCTTT
CDR3: CASSTTANTEAFF

J: TRBJ1-1
V: TRBV5-1
D: NA
size: NA
DNA: TGCGCCAGCAGCTTGGCCAGCATGAACACTGAAGCTTTCTTT
CDR3: CASSLASMNTEAFF

J: TRBJ1-1
V: TRBV29-1
D: TRBD1
size: NA
DNA: TGCAGCGGCATGAGACAGGGTGGCACTGAAGCTTTCTTT
CDR3: CSGMRQGGTEAFF

J: TRBJ2-1
V: TRBV25-1
D: NA
size: NA
DNA: TGTGCCAGCAGTGAATACGGACGAGGGGCCTTCGGGGAGCAGTTCTTC
CDR3: CASSEYGRGAFGEQFF

J: TRBJ2-3
V: TRBV7-9
D: NA
size: NA
DNA: TGTGCCAGCAGACCGTCTGGGCAGGGCACAGATACGCAGTATTTT
CDR3: CASRPSGQGTDTQYF

J: TRBJ1-1
V: TRBV10-3
D: TRBD1
size: medium-sized
DNA: TGTGCCATAGGGGGCAAGGGGGGTGGCACTGAAGCTTTCTTT
CDR3: CAIGGKGGGTEAFF

J: TRBJ1-1
V: TRBV5-4
D: NA
size: NA
DNA: TGTGCCAGCAGCTTCGAGGACTGGGGGGAAGCTTTCTTT
CDR3: CASSFEDWGEAFF

J: TRBJ2-1
V: TRBV27
D: NA
size: NA
DNA: TGTGCCAGCAGTTTCCAGAGATACAATGAGCAGTTCTTC
CDR3: CASSFQRYNEQFF

J: TRBJ2-5
V: TRBV4-2
D: NA
size: NA
DNA: TGTGCCAGCAGCCAAGATTCGAGGGAGACCCAGTACTTC
CDR3: CASSQDSRETQYF

J: TRBJ2-1
V: TRBV7-9
D: NA
size: NA
DNA: TGTGCCAGCAGCTTAGCCGTCGGGGAGCAGTTCTTC
CDR3: CASSLAVGEQFF

J: TRBJ1-6
V: TRBV11-2
D: NA
size: few
DNA: TGTGCCAGCAGCTCGGGCCCCCTCAGGGGTAACACCCTCCACTTT
CDR3: CASSSGPLRGNTLHF

J: TRBJ1-1
V: TRBV2
D: NA
size: NA
DNA: TGTGCCAGCAGTGAAGCGCTTAGATGGGGGCTGAACACTGAAGCTTTCTTT
CDR3: CASSEALRWGLNTEAFF

J: TRBJ2-5
V: TRBV19
D: TRBD2
size: NA
DNA: TGTGCCAGTAGTAGGACGGGACTAGCGGGGGAAGAGACCCAGTACTTC
CDR3: CASSRTGLAGEETQYF

J: TRBJ2-1
V: TRBV6-5
D: NA
size: NA
DNA: TGTGCCAGCAGTTACTCTCCAAGCTCCTACAATGAGCAGTTCTTC
CDR3: CASSYSPSSYNEQFF

J: TRBJ2-7
V: TRBV6-5
D: TRBD2
size: NA
DNA: TGTGCCAGCAGGACTAGCGACTACGAGCAGTACTTC
CDR3: CASRTSDYEQYF

J: TRBJ2-7
V: TRBV28
D: TRBD1
size: NA
DNA: TGTGCCAGCAGTCGGACAGGCCCTAAAGCCTACGAGCAGTACTTC
CDR3: CASSRTGPKAYEQYF

J: TRBJ1-5
V: TRBV7-9
D: NA
size: few
DNA: TGTGCCAGCAGCTCCCATAGCAATCAGCCCCAGCATTTT
CDR3: CASSSHSNQPQHF

J: TRBJ2-5
V: TRBV19
D: TRBD2
size: NA
DNA: TGTGCCAGTAGCCCCCGCGGGGGGGCCGGGAAGACCCAGTACTTC
CDR3: CASSPRGGAGKTQYF

J: TRBJ2-1
V: TRBV13
D: NA
size: NA
DNA: TGTGCCAGCAGCTGGGCGAACAGAGGTGGCCCCCTGGGGAATGAGCAGTTCTTC
CDR3: CASSWANRGGPLGNEQFF

J: TRBJ1-2
V: TRBV5-1
D: NA
size: NA
DNA: TGCGCCAGCAGCTTTACAGGGTTACGCTATGGCTACACCTTC
CDR3: CASSFTGLRYGYTF

J: TRBJ2-1
V: TRBV30
D: TRBD2
size: NA
DNA: TGTGCCTGGGTTCGGGGGGGCGTTGAGCAGTTCTTC
CDR3: CAWVRGGVEQFF

J: TRBJ1-1
V: TRBV28
D: NA
size: NA
DNA: TGTGCCAGCACCCAACACTCTGAAGCTTTCTTT
CDR3: CASTQHSEAFF

J: TRBJ2-3
V: TRBV7-3
D: TRBD1
size: once
DNA: TGTGCCAGCAGCCAGGACAGGGGGAGCACAGATACGCAGTATTTT
CDR3: CASSQDRGSTDTQYF

J: TRBJ2-2
V: TRBV7-2
D: NA
size: NA
DNA: TGTGCCAGCAGCCGAGACCAATGGGCCGGGGAGCTGTTTTTT
CDR3: CASSRDQWAGELFF

J: TRBJ2-7
V: TRBV28
D: NA
size: NA
DNA: TGTGCCAGCACCCTGGACACTCCCTACGAGCAGTACTTC
CDR3: CASTLDTPYEQYF

J: TRBJ1-2
V: TRBV4-1
D: NA
size: NA
DNA: TGCGCCAGCAGCCAAGATGGAAGGGTAGGCTATGGCTACACCTTC
CDR3: CASSQDGRVGYGYTF

J: TRBJ2-1
V: TRBV5-1
D: NA
size: NA
DNA: TGCGCCAGCAGCCCCGATGTTAACAATGAGCAGTTCTTC
CDR3: CASSPDVNNEQFF

J: TRBJ2-3
V: TRBV29-1
D: NA
size: NA
DNA: TGCAGCGTTAATATTCAGGAGGCTGTCAGCACAGATACGCAGTATTTT
CDR3: CSVNIQEAVSTDTQYF

J: TRBJ1-5
V: TRBV6-6
D: TRBD1
size: NA
DNA: TGTGCCAGCAGTTGGGGGACAGGCAATCAGCCCCAGCATTTT
CDR3: CASSWGTGNQPQHF

J: TRBJ2-3
V: TRBV4-2
D: NA
size: once
DNA: TGTGCCAGCAGCCAAGATTTTGCCGGGGCGGCAGATACGCAGTATTTT
CDR3: CASSQDFAGAADTQYF

J: TRBJ2-7
V: TRBV4-1
D: TRBD2
size: once
DNA: TGCGCCAGCAGCCACGCGGCTGGGACTAGCGTATCCGAGCAGTACTTC
CDR3: CASSHAAGTSVSEQYF

J: TRBJ2-7
V: TRBV18
D: NA
size: NA
DNA: TGTGCCAGCTCAACGCGCGAATCCGCCTACGAGCAGTACTTC
CDR3: CASSTRESAYEQYF

J: TRBJ2-2
V: TRBV10-1
D: NA
size: NA
DNA: TGCGCCAGCAGTTCAGGGGGGAGCACCGGGGAGCTGTTTTTT
CDR3: CASSSGGSTGELFF

J: TRBJ1-5
V: TRBV28
D: NA
size: NA
DNA: TGTGCCGGGATGGACGGATCGGTAGGCAATCAGCCCCAGCATTTT
CDR3: CAGMDGSVGNQPQHF

J: TRBJ2-7
V: TRBV4-1
D: TRBD2
size: NA
DNA: TGCGCCAGCAGCCAAGGTCCTGCCTTTGGGACTACATACGAGCAGTACTTC
CDR3: CASSQGPAFGTTYEQYF

J: TRBJ1-5
V: TRBV21-1
D: NA
size: NA
DNA: TGTGCCAGCAGCAAGAGGCAAGGGCAGGCAGCCCCAAATCAGCCCCAGCATTTT
CDR3: CASSKRQGQAAPNQPQHF

J: TRBJ2-1
V: TRBV9
D: NA
size: NA
DNA: TGTGCCAGCAGCGATGGACCCGGCGCCTACAATGAGCAGTTCTTC
CDR3: CASSDGPGAYNEQFF

J: TRBJ2-7
V: TRBV6-1
D: TRBD1
size: NA
DNA: TGTGCCAGCAGTGGGGGGTCGTGGACAGGGGCCTACGAGCAGTACTTC
CDR3: CASSGGSWTGAYEQYF

J: TRBJ2-3
V: TRBV9
D: TRBD2
size: NA
DNA: TGTGCCAGCAGCGTAGACCCAGCGGGGGACACAGATACGCAGTATTTT
CDR3: CASSVDPAGDTDTQYF

J: TRBJ2-7
V: TRBV4-2
D: NA
size: few
DNA: TGTGCCAGCAGCCCCACAAGAAACTACGAGCAGTACTTC
CDR3: CASSPTRNYEQYF